This TCR beta chain was identified during a study of CD8+CD57+ T cells in acquired aplastic anemia. Study overall: Yields of DNA that came from sorted CD4+ and CD8+ cells averaged approximately 3.2 ug. As sequenced from healthy donors, CD4+ cells averaged roughly 11 million reads.

This clonotype has a count of ten or more. Its antigen is still unknown. The CDR3 covers 12 residues. CDR1 is LNHDA and CDR2 is SQIVND in the germline V gene (reference sequence). Trimming cost V 9 bases and J 7 bases; bases outside gene matches: 9. TCR beta VDJ and CDR3 were profiled, and genomic DNA was the template. Via MiXCR, TCRdb re-called the reads, giving one row per CDR3 protein. The sample holds about 210,000 distinct CDR3 sequences, 34% seen once. Study results and caveats: Patients versus controls showed no significant CD8+ Simpson's diversity difference. Both patients and controls carried the same twenty-nine CD8+ CDR3 sequences.

This chain uses TRBV19 with TRBJ2-7, with 7 bases that match TRBD1. The TCR was taken from a human donor in good health, serving as a control. The sample consisted of sorted CD4+, CD8+, or CD8+CD57+ T cells (not recorded which) from PBMCs. The DNA of the CDR3 is TGTGCCAGCAGCGACAGGGCTAGGGAGCAGTACTTC. It specifies CASSDRAREQYF.